Listed below are T cell receptor beta chains from one sample, sequenced in a study of Ad26.COV2.S vaccination and SARS-CoV-2 variants. The assay was immunoSEQ multiplex PCR, and TCRdb's table has in-frame clones only and misses some. The sample lists about 350,000 clones, roughly 90% occurring once. Material: peripheral blood, obtained in a trial of Ad26.COV2.S vaccine versus placebo. The source of these receptors is a person between 18 and 65 years old who received the Ad26.COV2.S COVID-19 vaccine or a placebo. Each CDR3 is given with its conserved first and last residue. The order of the fields is V gene, D gene, J gene, clone size, CDR3 protein, CDR3 DNA. The D gene is left open where the match is weak. Clone size is given for some rows only: seen once, a few or many times, or a class if the clone is expanded.

TRBV6-5	TRBD1	TRBJ1-1	.	CAIRDRRNTEAFF	TGTGCCATAAGGGACAGACGGAACACTGAAGCTTTCTTT
TRBV9	TRBD2	TRBJ2-1	once	CASSVMRGGSHNEQFF	TGTGCCAGCAGCGTCATGCGGGGGGGCAGTCACAATGAGCAGTTCTTC
TRBV4-3	.	TRBJ1-5	.	CASSQGQSNQPQHF	TGCGCCAGCAGCCAAGGACAGAGCAATCAGCCCCAGCATTTT
TRBV18	.	TRBJ2-5	.	CASSYGLAGQETQYF	TGTGCCAGCTCATACGGGCTGGCCGGACAAGAGACCCAGTACTTC
TRBV9	.	TRBJ1-5	.	CASSVDRVEGPQHF	TGTGCCAGCAGCGTAGACAGGGTTGAGGGACCCCAGCATTTT
TRBV28	TRBD1	TRBJ1-4	once	CASSPSDRGVEKLFF	TGTGCCAGCAGTCCCTCGGACAGGGGAGTTGAAAAACTGTTTTTT
TRBV19	TRBD1	TRBJ1-5	.	CASSMDRGQNQPQHF	TGTGCCAGTAGTATGGACAGGGGTCAAAATCAGCCCCAGCATTTT
TRBV4-1	.	TRBJ2-3	.	CASSQESVRADTQYF	TGCGCCAGCAGCCAAGAATCGGTTAGAGCAGATACGCAGTATTTT
TRBV4-1	TRBD2	TRBJ2-1	.	CASSQEGGLRSYNEQFF	TGCGCCAGCAGCCAAGAGGGAGGGCTCCGCTCCTACAATGAGCAGTTCTTC
TRBV12-3/TRBV12-4	.	TRBJ2-1	.	CASSSSAINEQFF	TGTGCCAGCTCCTCCAGCGCAATCAATGAGCAGTTCTTC
TRBV29-1	.	TRBJ2-7	.	CSVELDGSYEQYF	TGCAGCGTTGAACTGGACGGTTCCTACGAGCAGTACTTC
TRBV6-6	.	TRBJ1-2	.	CASSTPRGYTF	TGTGCCAGCAGTACCCCCCGGGGCTACACCTTC
TRBV14	.	TRBJ1-6	.	CASSQNSGSPLHF	TGTGCCAGCAGCCAAAACAGTGGATCACCCCTCCACTTT
TRBV7-8	TRBD2	TRBJ2-1	.	CASSWGLAGIYNEQFF	TGTGCCAGCAGCTGGGGACTAGCGGGGATTTACAATGAGCAGTTCTTC
TRBV5-4	TRBD2	TRBJ2-5	.	CASSLGTSGSGWETQYF	TGTGCCAGCAGCTTGGGGACTAGCGGGAGTGGGTGGGAGACCCAGTACTTC
TRBV2	.	TRBJ2-1	.	CASSGGALGVEQFF	TGTGCCAGCAGTGGGGGTGCCCTAGGAGTTGAGCAGTTCTTC
TRBV6-4	.	TRBJ1-3	.	CASSEIAGDGTIYF	TGTGCCAGCAGTGAAATTGCCGGGGACGGCACCATATATTTT
TRBV5-4	TRBD1	TRBJ2-7	few	CASSWDNRGTYEQYF	TGTGCCAGCAGCTGGGATAACAGGGGTACCTACGAGCAGTACTTC
TRBV4-3	TRBD2	TRBJ2-6	.	CASSRRVGTSGRPGANVLTF	TGCGCCAGCAGCCGGAGAGTCGGGACTAGCGGGAGGCCCGGGGCCAACGTCCTGACTTTC
TRBV30	.	TRBJ2-4	.	CAWSQRSGTTIGLAKNIQYF	TGTGCCTGGAGCCAAAGATCCGGGACAACTATCGGCCTAGCCAAAAACATTCAGTACTTC
TRBV20-1	.	TRBJ2-1	.	CSASFAGFDNEQFF	TGCAGTGCTAGTTTTGCAGGGTTCGACAATGAGCAGTTCTTC
TRBV3-1/TRBV3-2	.	TRBJ2-2	.	CASSQGTNTGELFF	TGTGCCAGCAGCCAGGGTACGAACACCGGGGAGCTGTTTTTT
TRBV9	TRBD1	TRBJ1-2	few	CASSVEGAPSYGYTF	TGTGCCAGCAGCGTGGAGGGGGCCCCTAGCTATGGCTACACCTTC
TRBV5-1	.	TRBJ2-7	.	CASSVGRGDQYF	TGCGCCAGCAGCGTAGGTAGGGGGGATCAGTACTTC
TRBV5-4	.	TRBJ1-1	.	CASSPDKNTEAFF	TGTGCCAGCAGCCCCGACAAGAACACTGAAGCTTTCTTT
TRBV9	TRBD1	TRBJ2-7	.	CASSVAGQLLDEQYF	TGTGCCAGCAGCGTAGCGGGACAGCTCCTGGACGAGCAGTACTTC
TRBV30	.	TRBJ1-6	.	CACRGDSPLHF	TGTGCCTGCCGCGGGGATTCACCCCTCCACTTT
TRBV6-5	.	TRBJ1-4	.	CASSYGQTATNEKLFF	TGTGCCAGCAGTTACGGACAGACAGCAACTAATGAAAAACTGTTTTTT
TRBV12-3/TRBV12-4	.	TRBJ1-3	.	CASSSRTWDTIYF	TGTGCCAGCAGTTCCCGGACTTGGGACACCATATATTTT
TRBV11-2	TRBD1	TRBJ2-7	.	CASSRTGAIGSEQYF	TGTGCCAGCAGTCGAACAGGGGCTATAGGAAGCGAGCAGTACTTC
TRBV5-1	.	TRBJ1-2	few	CASSSGVAYGYTF	TGCGCCAGCAGCTCAGGTGTCGCATATGGCTACACCTTC
TRBV9	.	TRBJ2-2	.	CASSVNRGELFF	TGTGCCAGCAGCGTGAATAGGGGGGAGCTGTTTTTT
TRBV2	.	TRBJ2-7	.	CASRWLTSYEQYF	TGTGCCAGCAGATGGCTTACCTCCTACGAGCAGTACTTC
TRBV2	.	TRBJ1-2	.	CASSVDGRNYGYTF	TGTGCCAGCAGCGTGGACGGACGGAACTATGGCTACACCTTC
TRBV28	TRBD1	TRBJ1-5	.	CATQGADDSNQPQHF	TGTGCCACCCAGGGGGCAGACGATAGCAATCAGCCCCAGCATTTT
TRBV4-1	.	TRBJ1-3	few	CASSQDTGSGNTIYF	TGCGCCAGCAGCCAAGATACAGGGAGCGGAAACACCATATATTTT
TRBV4-1	TRBD1	TRBJ1-5	.	CASSQDPTGLNQPQHF	TGCGCCAGCAGCCAAGACCCGACAGGGTTGAATCAGCCCCAGCATTTT
TRBV5-1	.	TRBJ1-3	.	CASSPDRSGNTIYF	TGCGCCAGCAGCCCCGACAGGTCCGGAAACACCATATATTTT
TRBV27	TRBD2	TRBJ2-1	.	CASRLTSTHLNNEQFF	TGTGCCAGCAGGCTGACTAGCACCCATCTAAACAATGAGCAGTTCTTC
TRBV27	.	TRBJ1-5	.	CASSLSGFGNQPQHF	TGTGCCAGCAGTTTATCCGGATTTGGCAATCAGCCCCAGCATTTT
TRBV24-1	TRBD1	TRBJ2-3	.	CATSDPGQGTDTQYF	TGTGCCACCAGTGACCCCGGACAGGGGACAGATACGCAGTATTTT
TRBV29-1	.	TRBJ2-7	.	CSVAGASYEQYF	TGCAGCGTTGCAGGGGCTTCCTACGAGCAGTACTTC
TRBV2	TRBD1	TRBJ2-1	.	CASKGTGAINEQFF	TGTGCCAGCAAAGGGACAGGGGCTATAAATGAGCAGTTCTTC
TRBV5-1	TRBD1	TRBJ1-1	.	CASSTGQLNTEAFF	TGCGCCAGCAGCACGGGACAGCTGAACACTGAAGCTTTCTTT
TRBV7-9	.	TRBJ1-5	few	CASSSHGNQPQHF	TGTGCCAGCAGCTCCCACGGGAATCAGCCCCAGCATTTT
TRBV18	.	TRBJ1-3	.	CASSQSSGNTIYF	TGTGCCAGCTCACAGAGCTCTGGAAACACCATATATTTT
TRBV7-3	.	TRBJ2-1	.	CASSSTGDRTNEQFF	TGTGCCAGCAGCTCGACTGGGGACCGAACCAATGAGCAGTTCTTC
TRBV5-1	.	TRBJ2-2	.	CASSLVVGGNSRTGELFF	TGCGCCAGCAGCTTGGTCGTGGGGGGAAACTCTCGCACCGGGGAGCTGTTTTTT
TRBV4-3	.	TRBJ1-2	.	CASSQDQGRGDGYTF	TGCGCCAGCAGCCAAGATCAGGGGCGGGGTGATGGCTACACCTTC
TRBV9	.	TRBJ2-2	.	CASSVEYTGELFF	TGTGCCAGCAGCGTTGAATACACCGGGGAGCTGTTTTTT
TRBV2	.	TRBJ1-2	.	CASSSEAQRGGYTF	TGTGCCAGCAGCTCAGAGGCTCAGCGGGGTGGCTACACCTTC
TRBV11-3	TRBD1	TRBJ2-5	.	CASSPRSGGAAQETQYF	TGTGCCAGCAGCCCGAGATCAGGGGGCGCGGCCCAAGAGACCCAGTACTTC
TRBV5-6	.	TRBJ1-2	.	CASSLGTLNYGYTF	TGTGCCAGCAGCTTGGGAACCTTAAACTATGGCTACACCTTC
TRBV9	TRBD1	TRBJ1-4	once	CASSVGDSYEKLFF	TGTGCCAGCAGCGTAGGGGACAGTTACGAGAAACTGTTTTTT
TRBV7-3	TRBD2	TRBJ2-5	.	CASSRSSGVETQYF	TGTGCCAGCAGCCGATCTAGCGGGGTGGAGACCCAGTACTTC
TRBV2	TRBD2	TRBJ2-5	.	CASSFQTGFVTSGGEYQETQYF	TGTGCCAGCAGTTTTCAAACAGGGTTTGTGACTAGCGGGGGGGAGTACCAAGAGACCCAGTACTTC
TRBV19	.	TRBJ1-5	once	CASSGAGLGNQPQHF	TGTGCCAGTAGTGGGGCAGGGTTGGGCAATCAGCCCCAGCATTTT
TRBV12-2	.	TRBJ1-6	.	CASRLGGTGVYNSPLHF	TGTGCAAGTCGCTTAGGGGGCACGGGGGTTTATAATTCACCCCTCCACTTT
TRBV11-2	.	TRBJ1-6	.	CASSGAQGLITYNSPLHF	TGTGCCAGCAGCGGAGCGCAGGGGTTGATCACCTATAATTCACCCCTCCACTTT